The 25 T cell receptor beta chains listed next were all sequenced from one sample in a study of blood T cell repertoires in COVID-19. Repertoires were generated with immunoSEQ multiplex PCR, while TCRdb's copy carries only in-frame clones and drops some. The table records 52,000 or so clones, approximately 80% of them present only once. Specimen: peripheral blood. The receptors originated from a human donor in a cohort sampled during active or convalescent COVID-19.

The V and J genes are TRBV5-4 and TRBJ2-1; 8 bases align to TRBD1. CDR3 length equals 16 residues. J gave up 10 bases and V 4 bases, and 16 bases lay outside the gene matches. Germline CDR1 and CDR2: SGHNT and YYREEE (reference sequence). The CDR3: CASSRTQGGESWEQFF. In DNA form, the CDR3 reads TGTGCCAGCAGCCGGACACAGGGGGGAGAATCTTGGGAGCAGTTCTTC.

V is TRBV15 and J is TRBJ1-2; 9 nucleotides line up with TRBD1. J gave up 4 bases and V 0 bases, and 15 bases lay outside the gene matches. The CDR3 spans 19 residues. CDR1 is LNHNV and CDR2 is YYDKDF in the germline V gene (reference sequence). The CDR3, as DNA: TGTGCCACCAGCAGAGATAGATGGACAGGGGTTAGTGAAAGCTATGGCTACACCTTC. It codes for CATSRDRWTGVSESYGYTF.

CDR3 bases: TGTGCCAGCAGCCTACAGGGTGGCTACACCTTC. This encodes CASSLQGGYTF. The chain recombines TRBV5-8 with TRBJ1-2, with a possible D match to TRBD1 (6 bases). Between the trimmed V and J ends, which lost 4 bases and 7 bases, there was a span of 8 bases. There are 11 residues in the CDR3. The V gene's germline CDR1 is SGHTS and CDR2 YDEGEE.

The genes are TRBV19 and TRBJ1-2; D not resolved. The V end was cut by 0 bases, the J end by 7 bases, with 9 bases between. The V gene's germline CDR1 is LNHDA and CDR2 SQIVND (reference sequence). The CDR3 totals 13 residues. As DNA, the CDR3 is TGTGCCAGTAGTATAGACCTTGGCGGTGGCTACACCTTC. It is translated as CASSIDLGGGYTF. Full variable domain (remainder filled in from reference TRBV19 and TRBJ1-2): DGGITQSPKYLFRKEGQNVTLSCEQNLNHDAMYWYRQDPGQGLRLIYYSQIVNDFQKGDIAEGYSVSREKKESFPLTVTSAQKNPTAFYLCASSIDLGGGYTFGSGTRLTVV.

This clone was counted a few times. The chain is built from TRBV7-2 and TRBJ2-7; 8 nucleotides agree with TRBD1. Germline CDR1 SGHTA, CDR2 FQGNSA. The CDR3 runs 15 residues. V was pared by 2 bases and J by 2 bases, with 5 bases of the junction left unmatched. The CDR3 region is CASSLSQGVTYEQYF. In DNA form, the CDR3 reads TGTGCCAGCAGCTTATCACAGGGGGTAACCTACGAGCAGTACTTC.

The V gene is TRBV6-5, the J gene TRBJ1-1, with D perhaps matching TRBD1 (5 bases). Germline-derived CDR1 and CDR2 are MNHEY and SVGAGI. The CDR3 spans 15 residues. Trimming stripped 2 bases from V and 6 bases from J, with 16 bases between. As DNA, the CDR3 is TGTGCCAGCAGTTACGCAGGGTATCATGGGGCTGAAGCTTTCTTT. Translation gives CASSYAGYHGAEAFF.

The V gene is TRBV12-3 or TRBV12-4, the J gene TRBJ2-7, with 7 bases fitting TRBD1. This CDR3 contains 12 residues. V was clipped by 7 bases and J by 4 bases; unmatched bases: 4. In DNA, the CDR3 is TGTGCCAGCACCCTACAGGGGTACGAGCAGTACTTC. The encoded protein is CASTLQGYEQYF.

The chain joins TRBV10-3 to TRBJ2-3; 8 positions agree with TRBD2. V lost 4 bases to trimming and J lost 0 bases; unmatched junction nucleotides: 6. The germline CDR1 and CDR2 sequences are ENHRY and SYGVKD. This CDR3 has 16 amino acids. Here the CDR3 DNA reads TGTGCCATCAGTGTCGCGCGGGGGGCAAGCACAGATACGCAGTATTTT. This translates into CAISVARGASTDTQYF.

The rearrangement joins TRBV6-2 or TRBV6-3 to TRBJ1-5, with D maybe TRBD1 (6 bases). The V gene lost 2 bases and the J gene lost 4 bases, with 18 bases spanning the gap. The CDR3 runs 17 residues. Per the germline V gene, CDR1 is MNHEY and CDR2 is SVGEGT. The CDR3 sequence is CASSYLLSGAENQPQHF. The CDR3 coding sequence is TGTGCCAGCAGTTACCTCCTATCAGGGGCAGAAAATCAGCCCCAGCATTTT.

V is TRBV6-1 and J is TRBJ2-7; 7 bases agree with TRBD1. Trimming took 5 bases from V and 3 from J; bases not matched to a gene: 7. This CDR3 comprises 14 residues. The germline CDR1 and CDR2 sequences are MNHNS and SASEGT. Here the CDR3 reads CASSQSGQYYEQYF. The CDR3 region has the DNA TGTGCCAGCAGTCAATCGGGACAGTACTACGAGCAGTACTTC.

The V gene is TRBV19, the J gene TRBJ2-1; unclear D gene. This CDR3 comprises 15 residues. Between the trimmed V and J ends, which lost 5 bases and 0 bases, there was a span of 11 bases. CDR1 and CDR2 from the germline V gene are LNHDA and SQIVND (reference sequence). CDR3: CASSPSPSSYNEQFF. Here the CDR3 DNA reads TGTGCCAGTAGTCCCTCCCCGAGCTCCTACAATGAGCAGTTCTTC.

The chain uses TRBV5-1 and TRBJ2-2; weak D call: TRBD2 (5 bases). Trimming cost V 0 bases and J 2 bases, with 11 bases left between them. CDR3 size: 16 residues. CDR1 SGHRS and CDR2 YFSETQ come from the germline V gene. The CDR3 sequence: CASSLVMSGNTGELFF. CDR3 DNA sequence: TGCGCCAGCAGCTTGGTAATGTCGGGAAACACCGGGGAGCTGTTTTTT.

The J gene is TRBJ1-5, the V gene TRBV3-1 (or the pseudogene TRBV3-2); tentative D call: TRBD1 (5 bases). V was trimmed by 1 base and J by 9 bases, leaving 13 bases between them. Per germline, CDR1 LGHDT and CDR2 YNNKEL (reference sequence). This CDR3 region has 14 residues. The CDR3 is CASSQVGDTRPQHF. CDR3 sequence (DNA): TGTGCCAGCAGCCAAGTAGGGGATACGCGGCCCCAGCATTTT.

The chain is built from TRBV30 and TRBJ2-7, with TRBD2 as a possible D gene (5 bases). Germline CDR1 and CDR2: GTSNPN and SVGIG (reference sequence). The CDR3 loop spans 15 amino acids. The ends were cut back, 5 bases at V and 0 bases at J, with 17 bases in the middle. In DNA, the CDR3 is TGTGCCTGGGAACGGGGTGGGGAACCCTCCTACGAGCAGTACTTC. Its translation: CAWERGGEPSYEQYF.

The chain employs TRBV7-3 and TRBJ1-5; 9 nucleotides line up with TRBD1. The germline gives CDR1 SGHTA, CDR2 FQGTGA. The CDR3 spans 14 residues. V was clipped by 5 bases and J by 9 bases; unmatched bases: 8. CDR3 loop: CASSPGTGYSPQHF. CDR3 in DNA: TGTGCCAGCAGCCCTGGGACAGGGTATTCGCCCCAGCATTTT.

The chain is built from TRBV20-1 and TRBJ2-2, with TRBD2 matching over 7 bases. Looked up from germline, CDR1 is DFQATT and CDR2 is SNEGSKA (reference sequence). The CDR3 length is 16 residues. V shed 3 bases and J 6 bases; nucleotides not matched to a gene: 13. CDR3 DNA: TGCAGTGCTAGTGCGGACGGGGGGAGAGGCGCCGGGGAGCTGTTTTTT. This gives the protein CSASADGGRGAGELFF.

This rearrangement joins TRBV6-2 or TRBV6-3 to TRBJ2-5; 7 bases agree with TRBD2. Germline lookup yields CDR1 MNHEY and CDR2 SVGEGT. The CDR3 extends over 18 amino acids. The V segment lost 5 bases and the J segment 1 base; nucleotides outside the gene matches: 16. The CDR3 here is CASSDPRPGLLIQETQYF. CDR3 nucleotides: TGTGCCAGCAGTGACCCACGACCGGGACTACTAATCCAAGAGACCCAGTACTTC.

This clone occurred a few times. The V gene is TRBV5-4, the J gene TRBJ1-6; D call uncertain. Germline loops: CDR1 SGHNT, CDR2 YYREEE (reference sequence). Trimming stripped 0 bases from V and 6 bases from J, with 19 bases between. The CDR3 is 18 amino acids. CDR3 sequence: CASSLESGLIMSNSPLHF. In DNA form, the CDR3 reads TGTGCCAGCAGCTTGGAATCAGGATTAATCATGAGTAATTCACCCCTCCACTTT. Looking up the rest from reference TRBV5-4 and TRBJ1-6 gives the full variable domain: ETGVTQSPTHLIKTRGQQVTLRCSSQSGHNTVSWYQQALGQGPQFIFQYYREEENGRGNFPPRFSGLQFPNYSSELNVNALELDDSALYLCASSLESGLIMSNSPLHFGNGTRLTVT.

The chain combines TRBV3-1 (or the pseudogene TRBV3-2) with TRBJ1-1, with a tentative D call TRBD1 (5 bases). The CDR3 extends over 11 amino acids. Germline-derived CDR1 and CDR2 are LGHDT and YNNKEL (reference sequence). V was trimmed by 3 bases and J by 11 bases, leaving 10 bases between them. The CDR3 DNA reads TGTGCCAGCAGCCACGCAGGGTTGGCTTTCTTT. The encoded protein is CASSHAGLAFF.

The V call is TRBV30, the J call TRBJ1-6, with 8 bases that match TRBD1. The germline gives CDR1 GTSNPN, CDR2 SVGIG (reference sequence). This CDR3 has 18 amino acids. Trimming at V came to 1 base and at J to 4 bases, leaving 12 bases not matched to a gene. The CDR3 region has the DNA TGTGCCTGGAGTGGTTCCGGGACAGGCCTAACTTATAATTCACCCCTCCACTTT. Encoded protein: CAWSGSGTGLTYNSPLHF.

The V call is TRBV5-8, the J call TRBJ2-1; TRBD2 matches at 12 bases. CDR3 size: 16 residues. Germline assignment: CDR1 SGHTS and CDR2 YDEGEE. The ends lost 0 bases at V and 9 bases at J; junction bases unmatched: 7. CDR3 coding DNA: TGTGCCAGCAGCTTGGCCGGACTAGCGGGGCTTGTTGAGCAGTTCTTC. It translates to CASSLAGLAGLVEQFF.

This chain links TRBV19 with TRBJ2-6; 8 positions agree with TRBD1. The CDR3 is made up of 18 amino acids. In germline, CDR1 is LNHDA, CDR2 SQIVND (reference sequence). J was trimmed by 3 bases and V by 5 bases; bases with no gene match: 12. CDR3 region: CASSGRTGIKGGANVLTF. DNA for the CDR3: TGTGCCAGTAGTGGCAGGACAGGGATAAAAGGTGGGGCCAACGTCCTGACTTTC.

The V call is TRBV7-9, the J call TRBJ2-1; D ambiguous. This CDR3 is 15 amino acids long. Trimming stripped 1 base from V and 0 bases from J, with 7 bases between. The germline CDR1 and CDR2 sequences are SEHNR and FQNEAQ (reference sequence). The CDR3 here is CASSLGESSYNEQFF. The CDR3 region has the DNA TGTGCCAGCAGCTTAGGTGAGAGCTCCTACAATGAGCAGTTCTTC. Full variable domain (remainder filled in from reference TRBV7-9 and TRBJ2-1): DTGVSQNPRHKITKRGQNVTFRCDPISEHNRLYWYRQTLGQGPEFLTYFQNEAQLEKSRLLSDRFSAERPKGSFSTLEIQRTEQGDSAMYLCASSLGESSYNEQFFGPGTRLTVL.

The chain carries TRBV7-2 and TRBJ1-2, with a possible D match to TRBD1 (5 bases). The CDR3 extends over 14 amino acids. Trimming pared 0 bases from V and 2 bases from J, leaving 7 bases between. From germline, CDR1 is SGHTA and CDR2 FQGNSA. CDR3 sequence (DNA): TGTGCCAGCAGCTTAGCTAGGGGAAACTATGGCTACACCTTC. This codes for CASSLARGNYGYTF.

The DNA for the CDR3 is TGTGCCAGCAGCCCGGACAAGGTAGCTCGGTATGGCTACACCTTC. Encoded protein: CASSPDKVARYGYTF. This rearrangement joins TRBV7-2 to TRBJ1-2, with a possible D match to TRBD1 (5 bases). The CDR3 runs 15 residues. Germline CDR1 reads SGHTA; CDR2 reads FQGNSA. Trimming took 5 bases from V and 5 from J, leaving 18 bases between them.